Following are 13 T cell receptor beta chains from one sample sequenced in a study of T cells after yellow fever vaccination. TCRdb called the 5' RACE reads again in MiXCR, with one record for every CDR3 protein. Here the sample spans roughly 300,000 distinct CDR3 sequences, around 7% being singletons. Source: PBMCs, taken roughly 46 days after the first yellow fever vaccination. These receptors originate from a man aged 18-30 years who received the YFV17D yellow fever vaccine.

The genes are TRBV19 and TRBJ2-3, with 12 bases lining up with TRBD2. Trimming removed 6 bases from V and 2 bases from J; junction bases left unmatched: 9. CDR3 length: 17 amino acids. Germline V lookup: CDR1 LNHDA, CDR2 SQIVND (reference sequence). The CDR3 reads CASSGLAGREITDTQYF. As DNA, the CDR3 is TGTGCCAGTAGCGGACTAGCGGGGCGCGAAATCACAGATACGCAGTATTTT.

The rearrangement joins TRBV27 to TRBJ2-7; D not certain. The germline V gene encodes CDR1 MNHEY and CDR2 SMNVEV (reference sequence). The CDR3 has 13 amino acids. Trimming removed 0 bases from V and 3 bases from J, with 6 bases in between. This CDR3 is CASSLSIGYEQYF. CDR3 bases: TGTGCCAGCAGTTTATCGATCGGCTACGAGCAGTACTTC.

V is TRBV5-1 and J is TRBJ2-5, with a possible D match to TRBD1 (6 bases). This CDR3 comprises 14 residues. Trimming shortened V by 0 bases and J by 2 bases, and 8 bases separated the two germline ends. The V gene's germline CDR1 is SGHRS and CDR2 YFSETQ. The CDR3 region is CASSLAGQQETQYF. The DNA for the CDR3 is TGCGCCAGCAGCTTGGCAGGACAGCAAGAGACCCAGTACTTC.

This clonotype was seen ten or more times. The chain employs TRBV5-1 and TRBJ2-6; D remains ambiguous. Per germline, CDR1 SGHRS and CDR2 YFSETQ. The CDR3 sequence is 14 residues long. The V end lost 0 bases, the J end lost 2 bases, and 3 bases lay between the germline ends. As DNA, the CDR3 is TGCGCCAGCAGCTTGGAAGCTGGGGCCAACGTCCTGACTTTC. It specifies CASSLEAGANVLTF. Complete variable domain (other parts from reference TRBV5-1 and TRBJ2-6): KAGVTQTPRYLIKTRGQQVTLSCSPISGHRSVSWYQQTPGQGLQFLFEYFSETQRNKGNFPGRFSGRQFSNSRSEMNVSTLELGDSALYLCASSLEAGANVLTFGAGSRLTVL.

This chain links TRBV4-1 with TRBJ1-2, with D possibly matching TRBD1 (6 bases). V was shortened by 5 bases and J by 0 bases, with 13 bases between the two germline ends. This CDR3 has 15 amino acids. Germline CDR1 MGHRA, CDR2 YSYEKL. The CDR3 DNA sequence: TGCGCCAGCAGCTCGCGACAGGAGTCTAACTATGGCTACACCTTC. Protein sequence: CASSSRQESNYGYTF.

This clonotype was recorded at least ten times. V is TRBV28 and J is TRBJ2-4; no definite D call. Trimming took off 10 bases at V and 0 bases at J, with 7 bases between the two ends. The germline V gene encodes CDR1 MDHEN and CDR2 SYDVKM. The CDR3 is made up of 12 amino acids. The CDR3 reads CATSLAKNIQYF. In DNA form, the CDR3 reads TGTGCCACCAGCTTAGCCAAAAACATTCAGTACTTC.

This clonotype was detected only a few times. The rearrangement uses TRBV20-1 and TRBJ1-3; perhaps TRBD1 as D (6 bases). V lost 0 bases to trimming and J lost 0 bases, with 12 bases between them. CDR1 and CDR2 from the germline V gene are DFQATT and SNEGSKA (reference sequence). The CDR3 is 16 amino acids. CDR3: CSARDQGLFSGNTIYF. CDR3 DNA: TGCAGTGCTAGAGACCAGGGGCTTTTCTCTGGAAACACCATATATTTT.

This clonotype was seen more than once but under ten times. The V gene is TRBV29-1, the J gene TRBJ1-5, with TRBD1 matching over 7 bases. Unmatched junction bases numbered 4, after V lost 7 bases and J lost 4 bases. The germline CDR1 and CDR2 sequences are SQVTM and ANQGSEA. This CDR3 is 12 amino acids long. The CDR3 loop reads CSAGQENQPQHF. The CDR3 DNA reads as TGCAGCGCCGGACAGGAGAATCAGCCCCAGCATTTT.

This chain uses TRBV7-9 with TRBJ2-1; D is perhaps TRBD1 (5 bases). Trimming took 2 bases from V and 2 from J, leaving 10 bases between them. CDR1 SEHNR and CDR2 FQNEAQ come from the germline V gene (reference sequence). The CDR3 runs to 15 residues. This CDR3 reads CASSLWLDTYNEQFF. The CDR3 coding sequence is TGTGCCAGCAGCTTATGGCTGGACACCTACAATGAGCAGTTCTTC.

The chain employs TRBV4-3 and TRBJ2-3; TRBD2 might be the D (6 bases). The V gene's germline CDR1 is LGHNA and CDR2 YSLEER. The CDR3 is 16 residues long. V was shortened by 0 bases and J by 0 bases, with 10 bases between the two germline ends. CDR3: CASSQDAGTSTDTQYF. Written as DNA, the CDR3 is TGCGCCAGCAGCCAAGACGCCGGGACTAGCACAGATACGCAGTATTTT.

The gene calls are TRBV27 and TRBJ2-2; D is possibly TRBD1 (6 bases). Germline CDR1 reads MNHEY; CDR2 reads SMNVEV (reference sequence). The V and J ends lost 0 bases and 7 bases respectively, with 15 bases between them. This CDR3 contains 16 residues. The CDR3 DNA reads as TGTGCCAGCAGTTTATCCTATGTGGGGGCGGTCGGGGAGCTGTTTTTT. Translated, it gives CASSLSYVGAVGELFF.

This clonotype has at least ten counts. The chain uses TRBV15 and TRBJ2-1; D tentatively reads TRBD1 or TRBD2 (6 bases each). Germline CDR1 is LNHNV and CDR2 is YYDKDF (reference sequence). V was clipped by 5 bases and J by 8 bases, with 13 bases between them. The CDR3 totals 13 residues. CDR3 nucleotide sequence: TGTGCCACCAGCCTACAGGGAGGCCATGAGCAGTTCTTC. Amino acids: CATSLQGGHEQFF.

This clonotype was seen more than once but under ten times. V is TRBV28 and J is TRBJ1-2, with a tentative D call TRBD1 (6 bases). The CDR3 length is 15 residues. Germline CDR1 reads MDHEN; CDR2 reads SYDVKM. Trimming cost V 2 bases and J 4 bases, with 14 bases left between them. The chain's CDR3 is CASSLGGAQGYGYTF. CDR3 in DNA: TGTGCCAGCAGTTTAGGGGGGGCGCAGGGCTATGGCTACACCTTC.